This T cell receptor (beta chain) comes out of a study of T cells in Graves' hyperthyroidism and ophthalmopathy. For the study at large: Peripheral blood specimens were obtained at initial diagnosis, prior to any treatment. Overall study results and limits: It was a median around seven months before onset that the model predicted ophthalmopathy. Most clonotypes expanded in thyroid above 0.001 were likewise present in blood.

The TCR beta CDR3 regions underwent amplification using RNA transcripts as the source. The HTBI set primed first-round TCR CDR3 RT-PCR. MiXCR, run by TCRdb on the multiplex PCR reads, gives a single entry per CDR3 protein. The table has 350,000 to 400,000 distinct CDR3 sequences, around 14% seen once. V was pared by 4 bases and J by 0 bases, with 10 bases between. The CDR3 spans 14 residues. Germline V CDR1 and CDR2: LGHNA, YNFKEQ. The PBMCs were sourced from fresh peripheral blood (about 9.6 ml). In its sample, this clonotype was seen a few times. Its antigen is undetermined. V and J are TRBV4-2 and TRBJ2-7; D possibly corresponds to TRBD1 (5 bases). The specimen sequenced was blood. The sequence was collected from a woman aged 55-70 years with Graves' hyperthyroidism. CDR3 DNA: TGTGCCAGCAGCCGCGCCAGGGACTCCTACGAGCAGTACTTC. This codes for CASSRARDSYEQYF.